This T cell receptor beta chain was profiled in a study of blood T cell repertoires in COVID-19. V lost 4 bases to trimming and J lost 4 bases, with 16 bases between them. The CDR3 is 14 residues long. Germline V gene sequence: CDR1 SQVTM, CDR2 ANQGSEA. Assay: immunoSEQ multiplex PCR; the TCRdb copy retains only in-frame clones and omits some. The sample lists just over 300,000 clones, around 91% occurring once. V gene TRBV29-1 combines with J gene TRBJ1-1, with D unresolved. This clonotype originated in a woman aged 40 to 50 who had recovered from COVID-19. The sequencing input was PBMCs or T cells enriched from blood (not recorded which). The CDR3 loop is CSVGKSGRVTEAFF. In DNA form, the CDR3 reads TGCAGCGTTGGCAAGTCGGGTAGAGTCACTGAAGCTTTCTTT.